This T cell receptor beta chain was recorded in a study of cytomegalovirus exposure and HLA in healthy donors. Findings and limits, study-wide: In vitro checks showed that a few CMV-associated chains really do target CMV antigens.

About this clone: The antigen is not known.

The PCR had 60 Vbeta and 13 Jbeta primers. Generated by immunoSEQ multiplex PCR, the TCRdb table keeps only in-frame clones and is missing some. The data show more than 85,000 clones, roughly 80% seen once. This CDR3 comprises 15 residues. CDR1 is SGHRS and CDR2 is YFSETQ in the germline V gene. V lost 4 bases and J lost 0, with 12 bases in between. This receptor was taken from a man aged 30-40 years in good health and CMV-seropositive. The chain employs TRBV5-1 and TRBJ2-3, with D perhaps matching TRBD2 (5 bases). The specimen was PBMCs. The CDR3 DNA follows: TGCGCCAGCAGCACGACTAACCCTAGCACAGATACGCAGTATTTT. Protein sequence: CASSTTNPSTDTQYF.